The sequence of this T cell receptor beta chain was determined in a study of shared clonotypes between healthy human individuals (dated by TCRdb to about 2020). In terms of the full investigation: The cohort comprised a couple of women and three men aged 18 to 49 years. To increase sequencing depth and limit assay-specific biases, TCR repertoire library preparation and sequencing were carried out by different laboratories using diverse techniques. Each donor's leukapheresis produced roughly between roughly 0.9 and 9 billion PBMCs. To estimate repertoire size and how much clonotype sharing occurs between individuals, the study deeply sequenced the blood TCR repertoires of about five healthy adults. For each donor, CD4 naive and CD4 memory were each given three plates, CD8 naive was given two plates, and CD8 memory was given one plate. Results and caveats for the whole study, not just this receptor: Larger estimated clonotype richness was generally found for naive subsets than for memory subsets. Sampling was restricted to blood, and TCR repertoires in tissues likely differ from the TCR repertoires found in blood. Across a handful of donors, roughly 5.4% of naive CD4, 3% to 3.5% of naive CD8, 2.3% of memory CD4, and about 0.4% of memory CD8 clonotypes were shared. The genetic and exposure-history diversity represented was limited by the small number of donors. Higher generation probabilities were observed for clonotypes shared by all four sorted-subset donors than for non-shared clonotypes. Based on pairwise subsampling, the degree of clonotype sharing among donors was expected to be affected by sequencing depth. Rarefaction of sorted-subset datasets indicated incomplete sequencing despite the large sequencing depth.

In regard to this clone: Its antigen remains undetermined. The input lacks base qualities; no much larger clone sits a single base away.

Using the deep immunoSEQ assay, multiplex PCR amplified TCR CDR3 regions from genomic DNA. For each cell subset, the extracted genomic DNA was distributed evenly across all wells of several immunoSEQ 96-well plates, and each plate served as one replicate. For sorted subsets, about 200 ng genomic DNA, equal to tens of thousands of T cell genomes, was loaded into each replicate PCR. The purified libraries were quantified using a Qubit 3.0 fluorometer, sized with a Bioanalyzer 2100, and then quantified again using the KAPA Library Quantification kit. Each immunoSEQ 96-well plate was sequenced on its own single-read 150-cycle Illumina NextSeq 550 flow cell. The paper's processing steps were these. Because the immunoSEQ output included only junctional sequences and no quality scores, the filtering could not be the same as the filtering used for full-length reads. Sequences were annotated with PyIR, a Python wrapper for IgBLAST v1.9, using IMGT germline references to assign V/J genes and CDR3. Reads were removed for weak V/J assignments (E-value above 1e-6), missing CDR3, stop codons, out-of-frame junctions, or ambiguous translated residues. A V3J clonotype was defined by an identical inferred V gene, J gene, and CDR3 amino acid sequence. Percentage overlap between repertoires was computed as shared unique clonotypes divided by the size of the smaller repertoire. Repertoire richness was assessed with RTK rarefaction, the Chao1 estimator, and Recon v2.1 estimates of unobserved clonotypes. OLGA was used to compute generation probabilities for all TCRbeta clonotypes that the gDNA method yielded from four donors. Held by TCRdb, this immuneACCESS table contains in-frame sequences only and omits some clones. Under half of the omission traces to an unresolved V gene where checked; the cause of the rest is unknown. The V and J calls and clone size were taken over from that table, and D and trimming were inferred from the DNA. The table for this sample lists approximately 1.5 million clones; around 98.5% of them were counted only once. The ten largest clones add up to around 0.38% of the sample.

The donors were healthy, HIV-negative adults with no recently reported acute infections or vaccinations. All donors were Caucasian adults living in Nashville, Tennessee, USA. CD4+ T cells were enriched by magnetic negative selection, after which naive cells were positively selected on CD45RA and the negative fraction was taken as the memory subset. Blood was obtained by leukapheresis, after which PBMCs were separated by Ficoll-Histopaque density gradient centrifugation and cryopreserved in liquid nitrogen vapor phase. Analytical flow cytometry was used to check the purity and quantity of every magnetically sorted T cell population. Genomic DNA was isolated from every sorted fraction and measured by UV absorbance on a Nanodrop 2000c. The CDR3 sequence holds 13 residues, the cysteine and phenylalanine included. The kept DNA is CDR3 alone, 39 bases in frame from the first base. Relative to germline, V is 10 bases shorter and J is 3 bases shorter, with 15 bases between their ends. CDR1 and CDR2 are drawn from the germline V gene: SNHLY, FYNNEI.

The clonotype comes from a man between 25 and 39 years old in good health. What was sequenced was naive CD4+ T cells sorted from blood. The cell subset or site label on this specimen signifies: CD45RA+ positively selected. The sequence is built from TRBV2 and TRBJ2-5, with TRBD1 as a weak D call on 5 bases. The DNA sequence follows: TGTGCCAACTCCCCCGGCAGGGAAGAGACCCAGTACTTC. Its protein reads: CANSPGREETQYF.